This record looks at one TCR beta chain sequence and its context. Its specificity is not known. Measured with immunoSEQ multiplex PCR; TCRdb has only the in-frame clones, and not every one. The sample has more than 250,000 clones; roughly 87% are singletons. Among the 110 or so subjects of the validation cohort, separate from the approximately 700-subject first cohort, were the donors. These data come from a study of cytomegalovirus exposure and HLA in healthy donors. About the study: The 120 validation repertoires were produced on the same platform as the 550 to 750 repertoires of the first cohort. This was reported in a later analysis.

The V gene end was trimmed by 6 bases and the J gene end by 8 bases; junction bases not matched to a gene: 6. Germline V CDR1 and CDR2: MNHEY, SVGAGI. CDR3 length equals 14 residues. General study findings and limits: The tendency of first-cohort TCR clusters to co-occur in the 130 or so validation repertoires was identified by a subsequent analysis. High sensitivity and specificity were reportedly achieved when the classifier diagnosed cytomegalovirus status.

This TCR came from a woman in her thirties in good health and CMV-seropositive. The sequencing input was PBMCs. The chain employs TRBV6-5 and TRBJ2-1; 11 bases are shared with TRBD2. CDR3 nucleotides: TGTGCCAGCAGATCTAGCGGGGGGACACATGAGCAGTTCTTC. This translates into CASRSSGGTHEQFF.